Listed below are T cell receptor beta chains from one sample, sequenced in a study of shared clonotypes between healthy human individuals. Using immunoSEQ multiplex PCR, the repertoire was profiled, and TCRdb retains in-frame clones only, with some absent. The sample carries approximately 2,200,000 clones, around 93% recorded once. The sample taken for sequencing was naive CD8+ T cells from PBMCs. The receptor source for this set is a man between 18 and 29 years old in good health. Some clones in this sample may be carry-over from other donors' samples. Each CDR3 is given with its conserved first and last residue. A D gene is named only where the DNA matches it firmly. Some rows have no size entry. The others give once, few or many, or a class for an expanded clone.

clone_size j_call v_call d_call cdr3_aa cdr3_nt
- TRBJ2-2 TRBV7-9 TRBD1 CASNLVGQENTGELFF TGTGCCAGCAACTTAGTGGGACAGGAGAACACCGGGGAGCTGTTTTTT
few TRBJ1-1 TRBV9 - CASTIGAVNTEAFF TGTGCCAGCACCATCGGGGCAGTGAACACTGAAGCTTTCTTT
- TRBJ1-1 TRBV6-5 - CASSYLGGTATEAFF TGTGCCAGCAGTTACTTGGGAGGGACCGCCACTGAAGCTTTCTTT
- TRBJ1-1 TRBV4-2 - CASSPRPPAGTEAFF TGTGCCAGCAGCCCGCGGCCCCCGGCGGGCACTGAAGCTTTCTTT
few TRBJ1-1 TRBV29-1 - CSVGANTEAFF TGCAGCGTGGGGGCGAACACTGAAGCTTTCTTT
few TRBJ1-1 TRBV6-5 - CASSYTGQNTEAFF TGTGCCAGCAGTTACACCGGACAGAACACTGAAGCTTTCTTT
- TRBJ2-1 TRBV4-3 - CASSQTLAPRSSYNEQFF TGCGCCAGCAGCCAAACTCTGGCTCCTAGGTCGTCCTACAATGAGCAGTTCTTC
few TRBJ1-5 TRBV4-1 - CASSQGSGFQPQHF TGCGCCAGCAGCCAAGGGTCGGGGTTTCAGCCCCAGCATTTT
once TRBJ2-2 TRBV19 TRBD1 CASSTLDRVYTGELFF TGTGCCAGTAGTACCCTGGACAGGGTCTACACCGGGGAGCTGTTTTTT
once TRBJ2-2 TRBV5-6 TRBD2 CASSLTSGWVGTGELFF TGTGCCAGCAGCTTGACTAGCGGATGGGTGGGCACCGGGGAGCTGTTTTTT
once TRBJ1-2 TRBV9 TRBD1 CASSVGSSGTGGIYGYTF TGTGCCAGCAGCGTAGGCAGTTCCGGGACAGGAGGTATCTATGGCTACACCTTC
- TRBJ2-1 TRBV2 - CASLIPHGTLF TGTGCCTCACTTATCCCCCATGGGACTCTCTTC
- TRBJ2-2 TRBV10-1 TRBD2 CASSVRLAGVNTGELFF TGCGCCAGCAGTGTTCGACTAGCGGGAGTGAACACCGGGGAGCTGTTTTTT
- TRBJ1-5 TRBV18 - CASSESMHSNQPQHF TGTGCCAGCTCAGAGAGTATGCATAGCAATCAGCCCCAGCATTTT
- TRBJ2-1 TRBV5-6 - CASSLARRYNEQFF TGTGCCAGCAGCTTGGCTCGGAGATACAATGAGCAGTTCTTC
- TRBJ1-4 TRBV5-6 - CASSLSGSNEKLFF TGTGCCAGCAGCTTGTCTGGGTCCAATGAAAAACTGTTTTTT
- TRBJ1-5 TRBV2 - CASRAIYSNQPQHF TGTGCCAGCAGGGCCATCTATAGCAATCAGCCCCAGCATTTT
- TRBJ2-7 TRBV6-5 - CASSYRDGAYEQYF TGTGCCAGCAGTTACAGGGACGGAGCCTACGAGCAGTACTTC
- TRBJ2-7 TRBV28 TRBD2 CASTQTSGTPSEQYF TGTGCCAGTACCCAGACTAGCGGGACCCCATCCGAGCAGTACTTC
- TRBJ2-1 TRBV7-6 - CASSPFGADNEQFF TGTGCCAGCAGCCCCTTCGGGGCCGACAATGAGCAGTTCTTC
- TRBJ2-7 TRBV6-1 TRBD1 CASRENRGTTYEQYF TGTGCCAGCAGAGAAAACAGGGGGACCACCTACGAGCAGTACTTC
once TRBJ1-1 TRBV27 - CASSFVSNTEAFF TGTGCCAGCAGTTTTGTGAGTAACACTGAAGCTTTCTTT
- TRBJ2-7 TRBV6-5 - CASSPLTGHNEQYF TGTGCCAGCAGCCCCCTTACAGGGCACAACGAGCAGTACTTC
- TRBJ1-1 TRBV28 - CASSPPWGVTEAFF TGTGCCAGCAGCCCCCCTTGGGGGGTAACTGAAGCTTTCTTT
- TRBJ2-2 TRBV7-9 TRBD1 CASSLPGQGTGELFF TGTGCCAGCAGCTTACCTGGACAGGGCACCGGGGAGCTGTTTTTT
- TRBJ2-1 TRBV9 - CASSVGFSLGNEQFF TGTGCCAGCAGCGTAGGTTTTAGTCTGGGGAATGAGCAGTTCTTC
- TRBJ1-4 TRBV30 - CAWSTGGEKLFF TGTGCCTGGAGTACTGGGGGGGAAAAACTGTTTTTT
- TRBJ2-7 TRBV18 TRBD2 CASSPPREGGPGDYEQYF TGTGCCAGCTCACCTCCCCGGGAGGGTGGGCCGGGGGACTACGAGCAGTACTTC
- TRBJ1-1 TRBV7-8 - CASSPRWTEAFF TGTGCCAGCAGCCCCCGCTGGACTGAAGCTTTCTTT
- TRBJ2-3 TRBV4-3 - CASSQVSADTQYF TGCGCCAGCAGCCAAGTTAGCGCGGATACGCAGTATTTT
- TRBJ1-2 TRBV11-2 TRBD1 CASSSGTGVYGYTF TGTGCCAGCAGCTCCGGGACAGGGGTCTATGGCTACACCTTC
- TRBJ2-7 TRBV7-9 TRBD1 CASSTPGQGLYEQYF TGTGCCAGCAGCACCCCGGGACAGGGCCTTTACGAGCAGTACTTC
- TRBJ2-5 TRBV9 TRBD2 CASSVGGLAGQETQYF TGTGCCAGCAGCGTAGGGGGACTAGCGGGACAAGAGACCCAGTACTTC
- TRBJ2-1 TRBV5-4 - CASSPRAGAYNEQFF TGTGCCAGCAGCCCGCGGGCCGGTGCCTACAATGAGCAGTTCTTC
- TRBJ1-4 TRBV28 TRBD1 CASRPGQGREKLFF TGTGCCAGCAGACCCGGACAGGGGAGGGAAAAACTGTTTTTT
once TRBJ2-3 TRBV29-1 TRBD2 CSVAEGGRPTDTQYF TGCAGCGTCGCCGAGGGCGGGAGGCCCACAGATACGCAGTATTTT
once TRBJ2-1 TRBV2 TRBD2 CASSENLAGRYNEQFF TGTGCCAGCAGTGAAAACCTAGCGGGAAGGTACAATGAGCAGTTCTTC
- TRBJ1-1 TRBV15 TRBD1 CATRPDRATEAFF TGTGCCACCAGGCCCGACAGGGCCACTGAAGCTTTCTTT
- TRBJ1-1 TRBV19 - CASVLGTETFF TGTGCCAGCGTTCTTGGGACCGAGACTTTCTTT
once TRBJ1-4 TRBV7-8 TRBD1 CASSDPTGAGTNEKLFF TGTGCCAGCAGCGACCCGACAGGGGCAGGGACTAATGAAAAACTGTTTTTT
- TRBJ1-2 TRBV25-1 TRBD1 CASSAGTGAARGYTF TGTGCCAGCAGTGCCGGGACAGGGGCGGCGAGAGGCTACACCTTC
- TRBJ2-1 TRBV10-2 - CASGQWSYNEQFF TGCGCCAGCGGACAGTGGTCCTACAATGAGCAGTTCTTC
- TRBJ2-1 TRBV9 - CASSARGEQFF TGTGCCAGCAGCGCCCGAGGGGAGCAGTTCTTC
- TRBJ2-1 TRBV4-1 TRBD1 CASSRWTGQGNEQFF TGCGCCAGCAGCCGATGGACCGGACAGGGGAATGAGCAGTTCTTC
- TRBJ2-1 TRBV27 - CASNLRASSYNEQFF TGTGCCAGCAATTTACGGGCGTCATCCTACAATGAGCAGTTCTTC
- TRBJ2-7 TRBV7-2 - CASSSRDWNSYEQYF TGTGCCAGCAGCTCCCGGGACTGGAACTCCTACGAGCAGTACTTC
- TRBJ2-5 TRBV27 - CASSPHWGSFRSQETQYF TGTGCCAGCAGCCCCCATTGGGGTAGCTTCAGGAGCCAAGAGACCCAGTACTTC
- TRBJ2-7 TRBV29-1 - CSVDLGSYEQYF TGCAGCGTTGATCTAGGGAGCTACGAGCAGTACTTC
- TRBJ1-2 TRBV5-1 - CASSPEWGAWGYTF TGCGCCAGCAGCCCAGAGTGGGGGGCATGGGGCTACACCTTC
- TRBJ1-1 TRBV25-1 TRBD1 CASSESGQGAEAFF TGTGCCAGCAGTGAGTCGGGACAGGGGGCTGAAGCTTTCTTT
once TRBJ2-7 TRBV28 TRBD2 CASSSLGREPMREQYF TGTGCCAGCAGCTCCTTGGGGCGGGAGCCAATGCGGGAGCAGTACTTC
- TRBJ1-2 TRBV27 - CASSFGGPMGSYGYTF TGTGCCAGCAGTTTCGGCGGACCGATGGGGAGCTATGGCTACACCTTC
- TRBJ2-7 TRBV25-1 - CASSGRVYEQYF TGTGCCAGCAGTGGAAGGGTTTACGAGCAGTACTTC
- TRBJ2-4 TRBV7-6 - CASSLSSGGLAKNIQYF TGTGCCAGCAGCTTGAGCTCGGGGGGCCTAGCCAAAAACATTCAGTACTTC
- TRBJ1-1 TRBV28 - CASSLSGNTEAFF TGTGCCAGCAGTCTCAGCGGGAACACTGAAGCTTTCTTT
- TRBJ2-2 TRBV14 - CASSPGWGTGELFF TGTGCCAGCAGCCCCGGTTGGGGGACCGGGGAGCTGTTTTTT
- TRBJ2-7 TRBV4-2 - CASSQGRTPPYEQYF TGTGCCAGCAGCCAGGGAAGGACCCCCCCCTACGAGCAGTACTTC
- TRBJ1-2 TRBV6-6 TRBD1 CASSYSTGEGGYTF TGTGCCAGCAGTTACTCTACAGGGGAGGGGGGCTACACCTTC